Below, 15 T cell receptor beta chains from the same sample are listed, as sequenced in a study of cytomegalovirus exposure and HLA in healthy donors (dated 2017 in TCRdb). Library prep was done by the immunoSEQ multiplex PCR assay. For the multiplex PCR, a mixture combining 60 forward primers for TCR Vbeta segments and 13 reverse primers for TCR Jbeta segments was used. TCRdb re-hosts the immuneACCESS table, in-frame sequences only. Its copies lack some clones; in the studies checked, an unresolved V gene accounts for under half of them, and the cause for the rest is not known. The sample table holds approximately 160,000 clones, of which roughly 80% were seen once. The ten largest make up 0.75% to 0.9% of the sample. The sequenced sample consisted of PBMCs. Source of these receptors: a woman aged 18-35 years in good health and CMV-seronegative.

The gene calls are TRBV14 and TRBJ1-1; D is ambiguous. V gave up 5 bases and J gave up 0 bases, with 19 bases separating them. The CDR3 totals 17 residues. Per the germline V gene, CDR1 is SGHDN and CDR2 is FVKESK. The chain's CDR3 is CASSYKRNQRVNTEAFF. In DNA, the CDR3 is TGTGCCAGCAGCTATAAGAGAAATCAGCGCGTGAACACTGAAGCTTTCTTT.

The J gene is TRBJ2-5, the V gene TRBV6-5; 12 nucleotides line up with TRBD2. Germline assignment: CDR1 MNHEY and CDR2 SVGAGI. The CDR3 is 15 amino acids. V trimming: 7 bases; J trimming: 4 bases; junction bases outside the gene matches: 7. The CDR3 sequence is CASTSSGRAVETQYF. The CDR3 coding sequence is TGTGCCAGCACCTCTAGCGGGAGGGCCGTAGAGACCCAGTACTTC.

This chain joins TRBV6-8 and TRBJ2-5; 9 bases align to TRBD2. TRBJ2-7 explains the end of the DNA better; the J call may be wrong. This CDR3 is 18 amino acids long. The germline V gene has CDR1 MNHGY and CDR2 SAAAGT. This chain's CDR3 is CASSYGSLAGTCSYEQYF. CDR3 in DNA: TGTGCCAGCAGTTACGGATCGCTAGCGGGAACCTGCTCCTACGAGCAGTACTTC.

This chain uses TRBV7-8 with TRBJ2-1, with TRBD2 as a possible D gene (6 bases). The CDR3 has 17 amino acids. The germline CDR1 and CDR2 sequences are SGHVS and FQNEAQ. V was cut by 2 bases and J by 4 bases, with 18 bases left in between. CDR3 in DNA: TGTGCCAGCAGCTTAATAATGTTGCTAGCGAGGTACAATGAGCAGTTCTTC. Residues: CASSLIMLLARYNEQFF. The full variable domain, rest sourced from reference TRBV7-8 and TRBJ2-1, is GAGVSQSPRYKVAKRGQDVALRCDPISGHVSLFWYQQALGQGPEFLTYFQNEAQLDKSGLPSDRFFAERPEGSVSTLKIQRTQQEDSAVYLCASSLIMLLARYNEQFFGPGTRLTVL.

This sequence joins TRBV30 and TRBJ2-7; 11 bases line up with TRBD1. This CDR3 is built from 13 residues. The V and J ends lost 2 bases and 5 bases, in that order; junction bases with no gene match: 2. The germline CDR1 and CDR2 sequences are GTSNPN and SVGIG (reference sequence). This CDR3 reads CAWSTGQGDEQYF. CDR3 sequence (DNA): TGTGCCTGGAGTACGGGACAGGGGGACGAGCAGTACTTC.

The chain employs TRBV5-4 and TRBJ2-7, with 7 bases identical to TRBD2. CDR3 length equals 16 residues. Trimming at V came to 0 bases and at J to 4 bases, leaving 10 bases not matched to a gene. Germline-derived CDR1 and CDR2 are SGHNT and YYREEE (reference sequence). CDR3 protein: CASSLAGRGKTYEQYF. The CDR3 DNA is TGTGCCAGCAGCTTGGCAGGGCGGGGGAAGACATACGAGCAGTACTTC.

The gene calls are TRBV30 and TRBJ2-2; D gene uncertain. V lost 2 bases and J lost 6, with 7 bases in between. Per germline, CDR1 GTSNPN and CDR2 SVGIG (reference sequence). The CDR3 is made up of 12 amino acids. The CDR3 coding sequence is TGTGCCTGGAGTCCCCGGGCCGGGGAGCTGTTTTTT. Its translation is CAWSPRAGELFF.

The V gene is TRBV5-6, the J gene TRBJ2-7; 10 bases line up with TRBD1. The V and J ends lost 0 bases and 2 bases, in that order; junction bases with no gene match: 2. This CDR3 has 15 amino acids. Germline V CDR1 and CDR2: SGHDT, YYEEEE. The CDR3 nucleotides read TGTGCCAGCAGCTTGGATGGGACAGGGGCCTACGAGCAGTACTTC. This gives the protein CASSLDGTGAYEQYF.

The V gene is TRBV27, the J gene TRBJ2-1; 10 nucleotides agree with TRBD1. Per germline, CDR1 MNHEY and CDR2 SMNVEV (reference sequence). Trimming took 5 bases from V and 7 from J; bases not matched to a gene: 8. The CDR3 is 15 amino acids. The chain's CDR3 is CASSTPGTGVNEQFF. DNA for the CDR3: TGTGCCAGCAGTACCCCCGGGACAGGGGTTAATGAGCAGTTCTTC.

The CDR3 region is CASSVGQGFYEQYF. CDR3 bases: TGTGCCAGCAGTGTGGGACAGGGGTTCTACGAGCAGTACTTC. The chain employs TRBV5-6 and TRBJ2-5; the match to TRBD1 covers 10 bases. TRBJ2-7 explains the end of the DNA better; the J call may be wrong. Germline V lookup: CDR1 SGHDT, CDR2 YYEEEE. This CDR3 has 14 amino acids.

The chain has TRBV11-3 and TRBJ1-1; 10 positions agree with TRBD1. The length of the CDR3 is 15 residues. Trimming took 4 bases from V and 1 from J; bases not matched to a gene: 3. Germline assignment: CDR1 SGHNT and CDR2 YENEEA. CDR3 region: CASSSGQGGNTEAFF. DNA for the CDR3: TGTGCCAGCAGCTCCGGACAGGGGGGGAACACTGAAGCTTTCTTT.

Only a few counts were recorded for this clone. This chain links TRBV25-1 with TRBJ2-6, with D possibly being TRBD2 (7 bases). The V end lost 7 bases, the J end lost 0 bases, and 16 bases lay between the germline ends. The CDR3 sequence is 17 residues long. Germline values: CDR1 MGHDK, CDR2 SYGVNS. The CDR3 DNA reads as TGTGCCAGCAAAGGAGGGGGGGGCTACTCTGGGGCCAACGTCCTGACTTTC. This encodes CASKGGGGYSGANVLTF.

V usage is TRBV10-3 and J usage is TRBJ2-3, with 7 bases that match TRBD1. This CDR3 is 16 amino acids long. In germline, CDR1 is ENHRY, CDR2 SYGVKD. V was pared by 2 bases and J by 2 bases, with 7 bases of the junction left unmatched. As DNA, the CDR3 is TGTGCCATCAGTGAGGGACAGGAGGTCACCACAGATACGCAGTATTTT. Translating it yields CAISEGQEVTTDTQYF.

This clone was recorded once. CDR3 nucleotide sequence: TGTGCCAGCTCACCACTAGCGGACTCCTACGAGCAGTACTTC. Its protein is CASSPLADSYEQYF. The V and J genes are TRBV18 and TRBJ2-7; maybe TRBD2 (6 bases). Trimming stripped 1 base from V and 0 bases from J, with 7 bases between. The CDR3 extends over 14 amino acids. Germline V CDR1 and CDR2: KGHSH, LQKENI. The variable domain in full, completed from reference TRBV18 and TRBJ2-7, reads NAGVMQNPRHLVRRRGQEARLRCSPMKGHSHVYWYRQLPEEGLKFMVYLQKENIIDESGMPKERFSAEFPKEGPSILRIQQVVRGDSAAYFCASSPLADSYEQYFGPGTRLTVT.

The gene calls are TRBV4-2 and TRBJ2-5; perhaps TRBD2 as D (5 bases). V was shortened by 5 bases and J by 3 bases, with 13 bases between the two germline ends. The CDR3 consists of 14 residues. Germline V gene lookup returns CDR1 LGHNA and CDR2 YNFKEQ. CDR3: CASSTSAGEETQYF. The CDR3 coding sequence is TGTGCCAGCAGCACATCGGCCGGGGAAGAGACCCAGTACTTC.